This T cell receptor (beta chain) originates from a study of blood T cell repertoires in COVID-19. Study summary: The United States, Italy and Spain were the sources of the acute and convalescent COVID-19 samples.

CDR1 and CDR2 (germline): SGHTA, FQGNSA. The V segment lost 7 bases and the J segment 6 bases; nucleotides outside the gene matches: 8. The CDR3 totals 13 residues. Per the original data handling: Amplifying reference gene primers gave estimates of nucleated cell counts. Measured with immunoSEQ multiplex PCR; TCRdb has only the in-frame clones, and not every one. Clone size and the V and J calls come from that table; the DNA yielded D and trimming. Of hundreds of thousands of clones listed, around nine tenths were seen once; the top ten hold under 15%. This clone was counted a few times. The sequenced sample consisted of peripheral blood. This receptor was identified in a woman in her seventies with COVID-19, enrolled during active disease. The chain is built from TRBV7-2 and TRBJ1-2, with 7 positions matching TRBD1. The CDR3 reads CASTLTGQHGYTF. CDR3 nucleotides: TGTGCCAGCACCCTGACAGGGCAGCATGGCTACACCTTC.